These 9 T cell receptor beta chains were sequenced from one sample in a study of radiotherapy plus CTLA-4 blockade in lung cancer. This table comes from immunoSEQ multiplex PCR, and its TCRdb copy is limited to in-frame clones, with some not included. This sample has over 75,000 clones, with around 83% found just once. The sequencing here drew on peripheral blood, taken from a patient treated with radiotherapy plus ipilimumab. Every receptor here comes from a human donor with non-small cell lung cancer who had stable disease on radiotherapy plus ipilimumab.

In its sample, this clone was seen a few times. The rearrangement links TRBV6-6 to TRBJ2-5; D gene ambiguous. Germline assignment: CDR1 MNHNY and CDR2 SVGAGI (reference sequence). The CDR3 runs to 11 residues. The V end was cut by 8 bases, the J end by 2 bases, with 6 bases between. The CDR3 sequence is CASGMQETQYF. The CDR3 DNA is TGTGCCAGCGGAATGCAAGAGACCCAGTACTTC.

This clone showed up just a few times. The rearrangement uses TRBV10-3 and TRBJ1-5; D ambiguous. This CDR3 comprises 13 residues. Trimming took 8 bases from V and 2 from J, leaving 10 bases between them. Germline V CDR1 and CDR2: ENHRY, SYGVKD. CDR3 loop: CAIRDGGNQPQHF. In nucleotides, the CDR3 is TGTGCCATCCGCGACGGCGGCAATCAGCCCCAGCATTTT.

The J gene is TRBJ2-5, the V gene TRBV27, with TRBD2 identical over 7 bases. The CDR3 contains 15 residues. Germline loops: CDR1 MNHEY, CDR2 SMNVEV (reference sequence). Losses at the gene ends were 3 bases for V and 0 bases for J; bases not matched to a gene: 4. The CDR3: CASSFLGGNQETQYF. The CDR3 region has the DNA TGTGCCAGCAGTTTCCTGGGAGGGAACCAAGAGACCCAGTACTTC.

The V call is TRBV9, the J call TRBJ1-1; no clear D gene. V lost 4 bases to trimming and J lost 1 base, with 14 bases between them. This CDR3 contains 15 residues. CDR1 is SGDLS and CDR2 is YYNGEE in the germline V gene. Here the CDR3 reads CASSPFPVPNTEAFF. The CDR3 DNA reads as TGTGCCAGCAGCCCCTTTCCGGTCCCGAACACTGAAGCTTTCTTT. The full variable domain, rest sourced from reference TRBV9 and TRBJ1-1, is DSGVTQTPKHLITATGQRVTLRCSPRSGDLSVYWYQQSLDQGLQFLIQYYNGEERAKGNILERFSAQQFPDLHSELNLSSLELGDSALYFCASSPFPVPNTEAFFGQGTRLTVV.

The rearrangement uses TRBV19 and TRBJ1-5; 10 bases line up with TRBD1. The germline gives CDR1 LNHDA, CDR2 SQIVND (reference sequence). After removal of 4 bases from V and 4 bases from J, the junction contained 7 bases not matched to a gene. The CDR3 spans 16 residues. Written as DNA, the CDR3 is TGTGCCAGTAGTAGGGGACAGGGGAAAATGAATCAGCCCCAGCATTTT. Its protein product is CASSRGQGKMNQPQHF.

J is TRBJ1-5 and V is TRBV18; D is uncertain. The germline V gene encodes CDR1 KGHSH and CDR2 LQKENI. This CDR3 has 18 amino acids. Trimming left V 2 bases short and J 3 bases short, with 20 bases between. The CDR3 loop is CASSPERLRGGINQPQHF. CDR3 coding DNA: TGTGCCAGCTCACCAGAGAGGCTGCGGGGAGGGATCAATCAGCCCCAGCATTTT.

The rearrangement joins TRBV18 to TRBJ1-4; D is uncertain. V dropped 8 bases and J dropped 0 bases, with 7 bases sitting between them. CDR3 length: 13 amino acids. Germline V lookup: CDR1 KGHSH, CDR2 LQKENI. Written as DNA, the CDR3 is TGTGCCAGCGCGAAAGCAACTAATGAAAAACTGTTTTTT. Protein sequence: CASAKATNEKLFF.

The rearrangement uses TRBV7-6 and TRBJ2-1, with 8 nucleotides matching TRBD2. Germline V gives CDR1 SGHVS, CDR2 FNYEAQ. There are 15 residues in the CDR3. The trim removed 4 bases at V and 9 bases at J, leaving 11 bases unmatched. The chain's CDR3 is CASSSTTSGGGEQFF. CDR3 coding DNA: TGTGCCAGCAGCTCTACCACTAGCGGAGGGGGTGAGCAGTTCTTC. Full variable domain (remainder filled in from reference TRBV7-6 and TRBJ2-1): GAGVSQSPRYKVTKRGQDVALRCDPISGHVSLYWYRQALGQGPEFLTYFNYEAQQDKSGLPNDRFSAERPEGSISTLTIQRTEQRDSAMYRCASSSTTSGGGEQFFGPGTRLTVL.

The chain combines TRBV28 with TRBJ1-3; 9 nucleotides line up with TRBD1. Trimming removed 4 bases from V and 4 bases from J; junction bases left unmatched: 14. This CDR3 is 18 amino acids long. Per germline, CDR1 MDHEN and CDR2 SYDVKM. Here the CDR3 DNA reads TGTGCCAGCAGTTCGATCGTCCGGGACAGGGTGGTAGGAAACACCATATATTTT. Protein: CASSSIVRDRVVGNTIYF.